This T cell receptor beta chain was sequenced in a study of cytomegalovirus exposure and HLA in healthy donors (dated by TCRdb to about 2017). In terms of the full investigation: An earlier analysis of approximately 640 of the donors reported 250 to 300 Gb of sequence data and 117 million unique TCR beta sequences from roughly 200 million T cells. Roughly 310 gigabases of sequencing data and approximately 84 million unique TCR sequences were included in an early release covering 550 to 650 HLA-typed donors. Among the roughly 380 genotyped donors, approximately 77% belonged to the genetic ancestry cluster associated with self-reported Caucasian donors. The study aimed to test whether cataloging public T cell receptors could reveal signatures of past pathogen exposure. The study profiled the T cell repertoires of around 700 subjects by immunosequencing and related them to cytomegalovirus serostatus. A separate validation cohort of more than 100 different subjects was used in addition to the 666-subject first cohort. High-throughput TCR immunosequencing, statistical association of individual TCRs with disease status, and machine learning were combined to predict cytomegalovirus infection status. A later analysis re-analyzed previously published TCR beta repertoires from 666 donors and added high-resolution HLA genotyping to study TCR occurrence patterns. The later analysis used no new phenotypic data to find candidate immune exposures, relying instead on TCR beta sequences and their occurrence across donors. An earlier analysis of some 500 of the donors used high-throughput TCR beta sequencing to judge whether each TCR beta V gene segment behaved as functional or pseudogenic. Donor age, sex, ethnicity and CMV serostatus were compiled together with the repertoire data. In a later genetic analysis, genome-wide SNP genotypes for about three fifths of the roughly 670 donors were used, and that subset was treated as a discovery cohort. All discovery cohort repertoires had been generated using a single sequencing platform. Both class I and class II loci were covered by HLA typing, at four-digit resolution. The number of donors typed differed by locus, with roughly 620-630 for A, B, C, DRB1 and DQB1, 522 for DQA1, 600 to 610 for DPA1, and over 400 for DPB1. About 5 DR-DQ haplotypes were handled as single units for association and clustering, since linkage in the cohort was strong. Among a few hundred genotyped donors of the cohort, an average of 235,054 unique TCR beta nucleotide sequences were sequenced per donor, roughly a sixth of them non-productive. Overall results and qualifications from the work: A further reported finding was that TCR beta sequences accurately predicted the HLA-A and HLA-B alleles for most subjects in the first cohort. A few of the identified cytomegalovirus-associated TCR beta chains were confirmed in vitro to be specific for cytomegalovirus antigens. Because counts were too low, roughly 16 rarely observed V segments, including chromosome 9 orphons, were left out of the earlier analysis of 500 to 650 of the donors. Most CMV-associated TCR beta chains appeared to be HLA-restricted in a later analysis, and the HLA associations seemed to be driven largely by CMV exposure. For the cohort, immune exposure information was limited to CMV serostatus. The study listed approximately 150 TCR beta chains as associated with cytomegalovirus. The authors suggested that the approach could potentially be extended to other disease states and immunological phenotypes. When HLA alleles, especially DR and DQ, strongly co-occurred, TCR associations were difficult to assign to individual alleles. Broadly in line with IMGT annotations, most TCR beta V segments showed up in productive rearrangements about 87% or about 30% of the time in an earlier analysis of several hundred of the donors. Some IMGT-functional V segments, including TRBV6-2 and TRBV6-3, could not be distinguished by the 87-base-pair reads and were therefore excluded. This cohort had only TCR beta chains sequenced, and the lack of alpha or paired-chain data limited which features could be detected. An association between a missense DCLRE1C variant and V-gene and J-gene trimming of TCR beta chains was found in a later genetic analysis and replicated in an independent cohort. Specific HLA alleles were associated with more than 15,000 TCR beta sequences at a false discovery rate of 0.05 in a later analysis. Most TCR sequences were observed very rarely across donors, whereas some public TCRs were present in many individuals. Roughly uniform sequencing depth across donors was assumed in presence/absence analyses, although this assumption may not hold. Linkage disequilibrium might explain the correlated functional status among segregating V segments, but an unknown experimental factor could not be ruled out. In a later analysis, TCR association rates were found to vary across HLA loci, with the most associated TCRs seen for DRB1 alleles and the fewest for HLA-C alleles. The classifier was reported to diagnose cytomegalovirus status with high specificity and sensitivity in both the original and validation cohorts. In a later analysis, HLA-associated TCR beta chains were found to be more clonally expanded and to have lower generation probabilities than equally common non-associated chains. In a later analysis, several top co-occurrence clusters were reported to appear linked to parvovirus B19, influenza, CMV and Epstein-Barr virus. The sequencing pipeline was judged likely to have produced a cluster of highly shared sequence variants as a technical artifact. Because some donors lacked HLA typing at each locus, the association tests relied only on the typed subset. In a later genetic analysis, fewer N-insertions in productive TCRs were reported among donors in an Asian-associated ancestry cluster than the approximately 710-donor mean.

Library generation was performed with the immunoSEQ multiplex PCR assay. A mixture of 60 forward primers for TCR Vbeta segments and 13 reverse primers for TCR Jbeta segments was used in the multiplex PCR. A multiplex PCR assay on genomic DNA amplified the CDR3 region of rearranged TCR beta genes. Amplified TCR beta libraries were sequenced as 87-base-pair reads on the Illumina HiSeq System. The authors' pipeline ran thus. In a later analysis, tens of millions of unique TCR beta chains were counted across the approximately 670 repertoires, and roughly 11 million of these chains were shared by at least two donors. Raw reads were error-corrected and collapsed into unique sequences with a nearest-neighbor algorithm that merged closely related sequences to remove PCR and sequencing errors. Alignment of CDR3 sequences to IMGT reference sequences was used to assign V, D and J gene segments. For a sequence to be retained, at least a six-nucleotide match to both a V gene segment and a J gene segment was required. A rearrangement counted as productive if the CDR3 had no stop codons and remained in frame with V and J, and every other rearrangement counted as non-productive. Following IMGT convention, CDR3 was defined as the stretch from the second conserved V-encoded cysteine to the conserved J-encoded phenylalanine. The earlier analysis of 450 to 750 of the donors excluded any sequence lacking an unambiguous match to a single V gene segment. In an earlier analysis of approximately 500 of the donors, a V segment was called functional when productive rearrangements were above 56.7%, and segregating when the standard deviation between donors exceeded 5%. A statistical classification framework was built to diagnose cytomegalovirus status from the catalog of TCR beta chain sequences. In a later analysis, V and J genes were assigned by comparing TCR nucleotide sequences against IMGT/GENE-DB human TR gene sequences. The TCRdist pipeline was used in a later analysis to assign CDR3 sequences and most-parsimonious VDJ recombination scenarios. In a later analysis, each TCR beta chain was defined by its CDR3 amino acid sequence together with its V-gene family, and reads lacking a unique V-gene family were excluded. As a way to deal with suspected cross-contamination and a sequencing artifact, a later analysis dropped 640 or so nucleotide sequences that were highly shared and had low generation probability. In a later analysis, a clonal expansion index was calculated for each public chain from normalized within-repertoire ranks of inferred template counts. A later analysis computed generation probabilities with a VDJ recombination model fitted to out-of-frame rearrangements, and checked the results against IGoR. In a later analysis, TCR-TCR, TCR-HLA and TCR-CMV co-occurrence was scored with hypergeometric tests, and a repertoire-size bias correction was applied to TCR pairs. A later analysis estimated false discovery rates by permuting HLA or CMV assignments 20 times. In a later analysis, co-occurring TCRs were grouped with DBSCAN, and TCRdist sequence similarity was added when clustering was performed within HLA-allele-positive subsets. Co-occurrence clustering excluded repertoires with fewer than 30,000 or more than 120,000 public chains, plus five with anomalous nucleotide sharing. TCRdb obtained this table from immuneACCESS and retained in-frame rearrangements with V and J assigned. These tables miss some clones; where compared with another copy, unresolved V genes account for less than half of the shortfall, and the remainder is unexplained. That table supplies the V and J calls and clone size; D and trimming were determined from the DNA. This sample comprises approximately 120,000 clones, around 76% of them detected only once. Of the sample, 9.5% to 15% falls within the top ten clones.

The cohort consisted of approximately 670 healthy bone marrow donors. All cohort members were sampled while nominally healthy, although unrecorded immune exposures were likely present. The donor tested CMV seropositive, placing the donor among the roughly 300 seropositive members of the cohort. A peripheral blood sample was collected from each donor, and TCR beta sequencing was performed on peripheral blood mononuclear cells. Genomic DNA was extracted from the blood cell samples with the Qiagen DNeasy Blood Extraction Kit. This clone was counted only a few times. The antigen it recognizes is unknown. Per-base qualities were not stored, and no clone one base away is much larger. The CDR3 measures 17 amino acids from cysteine to phenylalanine. Only the CDR3 portion is preserved as DNA: 51 bases, with reading frame beginning at the first base. V and J are trimmed by 1 base and 7 bases, and the gene matches miss 11 bases of the junction. CDR1 is given as MGHRA and CDR2 as YSYEKL, both from the germline V gene.

This TCR derives from a woman aged 40 to 50 in good health and CMV-seropositive. This sequence uses TRBV4-1 and TRBJ2-1, with 9 junctional bases fitting TRBD2. The sample was PBMCs. The CDR3 loop reads CASSQVVVRGGRNEQFF. The DNA sequence reads TGCGCCAGCAGCCAAGTAGTAGTGCGGGGGGGCCGGAATGAGCAGTTCTTC.